A selection of T cell receptor beta chains follows, all from one sample in a study of OX40 agonist ivuxolimab in advanced cancers. Libraries were prepared by immunoSEQ multiplex PCR; TCRdb keeps only in-frame clonotypes and omits some of them. There are about 70,000 clones in the sample; roughly 80% occur only once, and approximately 6.7% lies in the top ten. The source material was CD4+ or CD8+ T cells sorted from blood, sampled in a trial of the OX40 agonist ivuxolimab. The origin of the receptors is an adult with an advanced solid tumor such as melanoma, head and neck, liver or kidney cancer. Each CDR3 is given with its conserved first and last residue. The order of the fields is D gene, V gene, J gene, clone size, CDR3 DNA, CDR3 protein. A D gene is named only where the DNA matches it firmly. Clone size appears in some rows only: once, few, many, or a class for an expanded clone.

d_gene: TRBD1
v_gene: TRBV10-3
j_gene: TRBJ2-1
abundance: .
CDR3nt: TGTGCCATCAGTGGGCGGGGACAGGGAAAGACCTACAATGAGCAGTTCTTC
CDR3aa: CAISGRGQGKTYNEQFF

d_gene: .
v_gene: TRBV5-6
j_gene: TRBJ2-7
abundance: .
CDR3nt: TGTGCCAGCAGCTTGGGGGCCTCTCGGCTCAGGTCCTCCTACGAGCAGTACTTC
CDR3aa: CASSLGASRLRSSYEQYF

d_gene: TRBD2
v_gene: TRBV5-1
j_gene: TRBJ2-3
abundance: .
CDR3nt: TGCGCCAGCAGCCCCGGGACTAGCGGGAACACAGATACGCAGTATTTT
CDR3aa: CASSPGTSGNTDTQYF

d_gene: .
v_gene: TRBV5-6
j_gene: TRBJ2-3
abundance: .
CDR3nt: TGTGCCAGCAGCTTGTTGGGCGGCCCTAGCACAGATACGCAGTATTTT
CDR3aa: CASSLLGGPSTDTQYF

d_gene: .
v_gene: TRBV5-1
j_gene: TRBJ1-2
abundance: .
CDR3nt: TGCGCCAGCAGCTTGGCCTTGGACGGCTATGGCTACACCTTC
CDR3aa: CASSLALDGYGYTF

d_gene: .
v_gene: TRBV6-5
j_gene: TRBJ1-1
abundance: .
CDR3nt: TGTGCCAGCAGTTTGGGGGGAGGGAACACTGAAGCTTTCTTT
CDR3aa: CASSLGGGNTEAFF

d_gene: .
v_gene: TRBV25-1
j_gene: TRBJ2-1
abundance: .
CDR3nt: TGTGCCAGCAGTGTGTCAGGGGGGTACAATGAGCAGTTCTTC
CDR3aa: CASSVSGGYNEQFF

d_gene: TRBD2
v_gene: TRBV9
j_gene: TRBJ2-7
abundance: once
CDR3nt: TGTGCCAGCAGCGTAGGGGTAGCGGGAGGGAGCTACGAGCAGTACTTC
CDR3aa: CASSVGVAGGSYEQYF

d_gene: .
v_gene: TRBV9
j_gene: TRBJ2-1
abundance: .
CDR3nt: TGTGCCACTGAGGCCGGGATAGGCAATGAGCAGTTCTTC
CDR3aa: CATEAGIGNEQFF

d_gene: .
v_gene: TRBV5-4
j_gene: TRBJ1-1
abundance: .
CDR3nt: TGTGCCAGCAGCTTGAAAGGGTACACTGAAGCTTTCTTT
CDR3aa: CASSLKGYTEAFF